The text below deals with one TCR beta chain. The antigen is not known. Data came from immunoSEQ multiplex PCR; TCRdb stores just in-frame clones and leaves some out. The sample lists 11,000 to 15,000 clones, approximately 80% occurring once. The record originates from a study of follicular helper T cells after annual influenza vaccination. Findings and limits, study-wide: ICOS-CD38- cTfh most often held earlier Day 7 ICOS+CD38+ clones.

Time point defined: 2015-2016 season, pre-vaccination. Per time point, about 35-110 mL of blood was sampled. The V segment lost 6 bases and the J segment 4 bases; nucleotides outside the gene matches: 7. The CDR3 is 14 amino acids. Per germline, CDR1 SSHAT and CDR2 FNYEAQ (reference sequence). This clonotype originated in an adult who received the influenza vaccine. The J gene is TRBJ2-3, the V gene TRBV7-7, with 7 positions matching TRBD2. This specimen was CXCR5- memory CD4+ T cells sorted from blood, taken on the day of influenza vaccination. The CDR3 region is CASSPGLPSDTQYF. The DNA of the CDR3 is TGTGCCAGCAGTCCGGGACTACCATCAGATACGCAGTATTTT.